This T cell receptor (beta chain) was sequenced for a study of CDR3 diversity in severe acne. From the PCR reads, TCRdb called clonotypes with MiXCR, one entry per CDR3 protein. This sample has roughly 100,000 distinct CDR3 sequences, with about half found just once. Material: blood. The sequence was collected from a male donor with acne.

CDR3 coding DNA: TGCAGTGCTAGGTTCAGCGGCTACGAGCAGTACTTC. It is translated as CSARFSGYEQYF. V is TRBV20-1 and J is TRBJ2-7; the D gene is possibly TRBD2 (5 bases). V dropped 3 bases and J dropped 3 bases, with 9 bases sitting between them. CDR1 and CDR2 (germline): DFQATT, SNEGSKA (reference sequence). The CDR3 is 12 residues long.